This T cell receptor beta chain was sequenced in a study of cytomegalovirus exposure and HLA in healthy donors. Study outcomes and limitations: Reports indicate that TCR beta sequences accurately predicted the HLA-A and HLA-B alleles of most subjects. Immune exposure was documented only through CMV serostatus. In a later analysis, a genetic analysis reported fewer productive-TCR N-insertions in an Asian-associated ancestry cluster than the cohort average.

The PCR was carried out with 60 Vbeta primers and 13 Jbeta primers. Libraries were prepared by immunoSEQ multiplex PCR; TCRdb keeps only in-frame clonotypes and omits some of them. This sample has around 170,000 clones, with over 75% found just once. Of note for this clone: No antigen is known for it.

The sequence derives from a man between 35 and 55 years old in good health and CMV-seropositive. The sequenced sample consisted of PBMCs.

CDR3 sequence: CASSLKISGEQFF. The CDR3, as DNA: TGTGCCAGCAGCTTAAAGATCTCCGGTGAGCAGTTCTTC. The genes are TRBV7-3 and TRBJ2-1, with D unclear. The CDR3 has 13 amino acids. Trimming removed 1 base from V and 9 bases from J, with 10 bases in between. The V gene's germline CDR1 is SGHTA and CDR2 FQGTGA.